This TCR beta chain was retrieved from a study of blood T cell repertoires in COVID-19. Overall study context: Material from acute and convalescent COVID-19 was sourced from the United States, Italy and Spain. T cells, B-cell-depleted T cells, or PBMCs supplied cDNA or gDNA.

Original data processing: Amplification of reference gene primers provided the estimated nucleated cell counts. The repertoire was sequenced with immunoSEQ multiplex PCR; TCRdb's copy has only in-frame clones and lacks some. V, J and clone size derive from that table, while D and trimming were established from the DNA sequence. The table records more than 110,000 clones, around nine tenths of them present only once. Germline-derived CDR1 and CDR2 are MNHEY and SVGAGI. V lost 6 bases and J lost 2, with 11 bases in between. The CDR3 totals 13 residues. The chain is built from TRBV6-5 and TRBJ2-7; possible D gene TRBD2, 5 bases. The sequence came from a man aged 50-60 years with active or convalescent COVID-19. Sequencing was done on a sample of peripheral blood. This chain's CDR3 is CASRADLAYEQYF. The CDR3 nucleotides read TGTGCCAGCAGAGCGGACTTGGCCTACGAGCAGTACTTC.